This is a list of T cell receptor beta chains from one sample in a study of immune evolution from preneoplasia to lung adenocarcinoma. Using immunoSEQ multiplex PCR, the repertoire was profiled, and TCRdb retains in-frame clones only, with some absent. Of around 4,900 clones in the sample, around 80% were seen once. The sample was FFPE lung adenocarcinoma in situ tissue. The source is an older person with lung adenocarcinoma. Each CDR3 is given with its conserved first and last residue. Fields, in order: D gene, J gene, clone size, V gene, CDR3 DNA, CDR3 protein. D genes are given only for firm matches. Only some rows state a clone size, as once, few, many or a class for expanded clones.

. | TRBJ2-1 | . | TRBV11-3 | TGTGCCAGCAGCTTAGACGGACCGCTCGCCTACAATGAGCAGTTCTTC | CASSLDGPLAYNEQFF
. | TRBJ1-1 | . | TRBV12-5 | TGTGCTAGTGCCCCTCAGGGGTCTATGAACACTGAAGCTTTCTTT | CASAPQGSMNTEAFF
. | TRBJ2-7 | . | TRBV7-8 | TGTGCCAGCAGCTTAGAGACTAGTATACTTGAGCAGTACTTC | CASSLETSILEQYF
TRBD2 | TRBJ2-3 | . | TRBV5-1 | TGCGCCAGCAGGGATAAAGAGCGGGGGGTGCAGTATTTT | CASRDKERGVQYF
. | TRBJ1-2 | . | TRBV10-2 | TGCGCCAGCAGCCCCCTAACGGGGGGCGCGGGTGGCTACACCTTC | CASSPLTGGAGGYTF
. | TRBJ2-7 | . | TRBV28 | TGTGCCAGCAGTTTATGGGAGTCCTCCTACGAGCAGTACTTC | CASSLWESSYEQYF
TRBD2 | TRBJ2-1 | . | TRBV7-9 | TGTGCCAGCAGCGTAGGACTAGCGGGGGGCAATGAGCAGTTCTTC | CASSVGLAGGNEQFF
TRBD1 | TRBJ2-2 | . | TRBV15 | TGTGCCACCAGCAGGAAGACAGGGTCCCCCGGGGAGCTGTTTTTT | CATSRKTGSPGELFF
. | TRBJ2-4 | few | TRBV13 | TGTGCCAGCAGCGTAGCGGACCGAGCCAAAAACATTCAGTACTTC | CASSVADRAKNIQYF
. | TRBJ2-2 | . | TRBV7-9 | TGTGCCAGCAGCGGAACAGGGACCGGGGAACTGTTTTTT | CASSGTGTGELFF
. | TRBJ2-7 | once | TRBV19 | TGTGCCAGTAGCCCCGGGCCCTCCAACTACGAGCAGTACTTC | CASSPGPSNYEQYF
TRBD1 | TRBJ1-2 | . | TRBV5-1 | TGCGCCAGCAGCTCCCCCGGGACAGGGGGCAGTAACTATGGCTACACCTTC | CASSSPGTGGSNYGYTF
. | TRBJ2-1 | . | TRBV5-8 | TGTGCCAGCAGCTTGGGGTTGCTCCATGAGCAGTTCTTC | CASSLGLLHEQFF
TRBD2 | TRBJ2-1 | . | TRBV18 | TGTGCCAGCTCACCAAGGCTAGCGGGGGGGCGTAATGAGCAGTTCTTC | CASSPRLAGGRNEQFF
TRBD1 | TRBJ1-2 | . | TRBV2 | TGTGCCAGCAGGCGACAGGGGCTTAACTATGGCTACACCTTC | CASRRQGLNYGYTF
. | TRBJ2-5 | . | TRBV5-1 | TGCGCCAGCAGCCGTCGATCTGCGGGACAAGAGACCCAGTACTTC | CASSRRSAGQETQYF